The clone carrying this T cell receptor beta chain was seen a handful of times. What it binds is unknown. This sample stems from a study of T cells in Graves' hyperthyroidism and ophthalmopathy. The study, taken as a whole, reports: Peripheral blood also featured most of the thyroid clonotypes expanded above 0.001. A 13 V-J signature model discriminated ophthalmopathy versus stable hyperthyroidism.

Over 18 months, lack of ophthalmopathy progression marked Graves' hyperthyroidism as stable. The patients, who ranged from 18 to 65 in age, presented with newly diagnosed hyperthyroidism lasting under 2 months. Germline values: CDR1 LGHDT, CDR2 YNNKEL (reference sequence). V was trimmed by 6 bases and J by 1 base, leaving 15 bases between them. The CDR3 consists of 15 residues. Researchers amplified the TCR beta CDR3 regions from RNA transcripts. Primed by the HTBI set, a first-round RT-PCR was run on the TCR CDR3. TCRdb reanalysed the multiplex PCR reads using MiXCR and keeps one entry per CDR3 protein. The sample holds some 720,000 distinct CDR3 sequences, 16% seen once.

Sequencing used blood. The genes are TRBV3-1 and TRBJ1-1; D unresolved. The receptor was derived from a man aged 18-30 years with Graves' hyperthyroidism. The DNA for the CDR3 is TGTGCCAGCAGACCCGCAGCTTCTCCGAACACTGAAGCTTTCTTT. This gives the protein CASRPAASPNTEAFF.